A single sample is the source of the 7 T cell receptor beta chains below, sequenced in a study of OX40 agonist ivuxolimab in advanced cancers. Measured with immunoSEQ multiplex PCR; TCRdb has only the in-frame clones, and not every one. The repertoire includes approximately 61,000 clones, roughly 80% of them detected once, and 0.95% to 1.5% sits in the top ten. Specimen: CD4+ or CD8+ T cells sorted from blood, collected in a trial of the OX40 agonist ivuxolimab. The source is an adult with an advanced solid tumor such as melanoma, head and neck, liver or kidney cancer.

This chain joins TRBV25-1 and TRBJ1-3, with D hard to call. This CDR3 contains 10 residues. The V gene lost 9 bases and the J gene lost 4 bases, with 4 bases spanning the gap. Germline V CDR1 and CDR2: MGHDK, SYGVNS. The CDR3 is CASHGNTIYF. CDR3 sequence (DNA): TGTGCCAGTCACGGAAACACCATATATTTT.

The V and J genes are TRBV18 and TRBJ2-7; 7 bases are shared with TRBD1. The CDR3 has 14 amino acids. Trimming cost V 6 bases and J 2 bases; bases outside gene matches: 7. Germline CDR1 is KGHSH and CDR2 is LQKENI. Written as DNA, the CDR3 is TGTGCCAGCTCTCCGGGACAGAGACCCTACGAGCAGTACTTC. It codes for CASSPGQRPYEQYF. Filled out from reference TRBV18 and TRBJ2-7, the complete variable domain reads NAGVMQNPRHLVRRRGQEARLRCSPMKGHSHVYWYRQLPEEGLKFMVYLQKENIIDESGMPKERFSAEFPKEGPSILRIQQVVRGDSAAYFCASSPGQRPYEQYFGPGTRLTVT.

The CDR3 reads CASSERQGTDTQYF. CDR3 bases: TGCGCCAGCAGTGAGCGACAGGGCACAGATACGCAGTATTTT. V and J are TRBV10-1 and TRBJ2-3; perhaps TRBD1 as D (6 bases). The CDR3 extends over 14 amino acids. V lost 2 bases and J 1 base, leaving 7 bases between the germline ends. In germline, CDR1 is WNHNN, CDR2 SYGVQD (reference sequence).

This chain uses TRBV18 with TRBJ2-7, with no clear D. V lost 0 bases and J lost 8, with 14 bases in between. CDR3 length equals 14 residues. CDR1 is KGHSH and CDR2 is LQKENI in the germline V gene. The CDR3 spells CASSPPLGSEKQYF. DNA for the CDR3: TGTGCCAGCTCACCACCGTTGGGGTCGGAAAAGCAGTACTTC.

The chain carries TRBV7-8 and TRBJ2-7; D is possibly TRBD1 (8 bases). V shed 1 base and J shed 3 bases, with 16 bases lying between them. This CDR3 contains 16 residues. In germline, CDR1 is SGHVS, CDR2 FQNEAQ. The CDR3 region has the DNA TGTGCCAGCAGCTTAGAGGGGGGGACAGGTAACTACGAGCAGTACTTC. Protein: CASSLEGGTGNYEQYF.

V gene TRBV7-9 combines with J gene TRBJ1-2; 7 bases are shared with TRBD1. With V trimmed by 10 bases and J by 4 bases, 15 bases remained unmatched. The CDR3 contains 15 residues. CDR1 SEHNR and CDR2 FQNEAQ come from the germline V gene (reference sequence). Written as DNA, the CDR3 is TGTGCCACCGGAGGGGACAGAAGATTACTCTATGGCTACACCTTC. Protein: CATGGDRRLLYGYTF.

This chain links TRBV6-5 with TRBJ1-1; tentatively, D is TRBD1 (5 bases). The germline V gene has CDR1 MNHEY and CDR2 SVGAGI. Trimming stripped 7 bases from V and 3 bases from J, with 18 bases between. The CDR3 is made up of 15 amino acids. The CDR3 loop is CASTFSRDLYTEAFF. CDR3 in DNA: TGTGCCAGCACTTTCTCCCGGGACTTGTACACTGAAGCTTTCTTT.